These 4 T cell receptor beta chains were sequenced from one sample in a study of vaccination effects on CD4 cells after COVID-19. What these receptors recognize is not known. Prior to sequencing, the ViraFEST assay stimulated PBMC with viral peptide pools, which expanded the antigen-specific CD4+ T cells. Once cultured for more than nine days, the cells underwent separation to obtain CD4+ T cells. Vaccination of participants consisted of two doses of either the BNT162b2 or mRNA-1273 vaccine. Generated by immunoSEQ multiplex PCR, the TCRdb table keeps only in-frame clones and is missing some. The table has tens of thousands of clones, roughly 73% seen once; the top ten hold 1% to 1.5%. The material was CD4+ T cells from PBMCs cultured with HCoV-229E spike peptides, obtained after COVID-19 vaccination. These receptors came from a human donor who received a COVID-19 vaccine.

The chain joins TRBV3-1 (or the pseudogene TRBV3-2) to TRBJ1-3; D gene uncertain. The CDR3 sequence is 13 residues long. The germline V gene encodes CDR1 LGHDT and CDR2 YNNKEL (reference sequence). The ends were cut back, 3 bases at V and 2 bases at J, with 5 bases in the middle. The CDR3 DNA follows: TGTGCCAGCAGCCAGGGTCCTGGAAACACCATATATTTT. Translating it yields CASSQGPGNTIYF.

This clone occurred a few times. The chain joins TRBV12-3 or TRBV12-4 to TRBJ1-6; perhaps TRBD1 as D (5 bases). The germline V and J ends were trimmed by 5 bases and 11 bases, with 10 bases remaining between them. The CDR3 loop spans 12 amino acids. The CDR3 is CASSPGYTPLHF. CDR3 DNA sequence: TGTGCCAGCAGTCCAGGGTACACACCCCTCCACTTT.

CDR3 residues: CASSAVTGDRGQPQHF. The CDR3 DNA reads as TGTGCCAGCAGTGCGGTGACAGGGGATCGGGGTCAGCCCCAGCATTTT. The chain has TRBV28 and TRBJ1-5; TRBD1 aligns across 8 bases. This CDR3 has 16 residues. Trimming took 5 bases from V and 6 from J; bases not matched to a gene: 12. Germline loops: CDR1 MDHEN, CDR2 SYDVKM.

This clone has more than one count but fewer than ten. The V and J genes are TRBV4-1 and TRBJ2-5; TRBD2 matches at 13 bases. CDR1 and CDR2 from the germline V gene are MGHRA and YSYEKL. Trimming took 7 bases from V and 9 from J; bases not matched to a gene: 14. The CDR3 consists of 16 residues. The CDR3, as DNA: TGCGCCAGCAAAATCGGGGGACTAGCGGGGCCGGGGGCCCAGTACTTC. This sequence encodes CASKIGGLAGPGAQYF.